Many counts were recorded for the clone carrying this TCR beta chain. This specimen comes from a study of T cells in Graves' hyperthyroidism and ophthalmopathy. RNA transcripts were the template for amplifying TCR beta CDR3 regions. The study used the HTBI primer set for a first-round RT-PCR of the TCR CDR3. TCRdb re-called the multiplex PCR reads with MiXCR, one entry per CDR3 protein. The sample includes approximately 620,000 distinct CDR3 sequences, approximately 13% seen only once; the top ten take less than 6%. The V gene lost 5 bases and the J gene lost 2 bases, with 8 bases spanning the gap. The CDR3 consists of 13 residues. Germline V gene sequence: CDR1 SGHTA, CDR2 FQGTGA.

The source material was blood. The genes are TRBV7-3 and TRBJ2-3; D gene ambiguous. The TCR comes from a woman aged 25 to 39 with Graves' hyperthyroidism that later progressed to Graves' ophthalmopathy. CDR3: CASSPVPTDTQYF. CDR3 DNA sequence: TGTGCCAGCAGCCCGGTCCCCACAGATACGCAGTATTTT.